The sequence of this T cell receptor (beta chain) was determined in a study of T cells expressing NK-cell markers. The V gene's germline CDR1 is MNHEY and CDR2 SVGEGT. The CDR3 runs to 17 residues. TCRdb reprocessed the 5' RACE reads, keeping one entry per CDR3 protein, no DNA. The repertoire shows around 470,000 distinct CDR3 sequences; the top ten hold over 1.3%. The receptor was isolated from a woman in her forties or fifties in good health. The chain couples TRBV6-2 or TRBV6-3 to TRBJ2-6; the TCRdb call, TRBD1, lacks DNA for checking. The sequenced sample consisted of blood T cells: a sorted CD56 or NKG2C T cell subset, CD4+ or CD8+ T cells, or bulk PBMC T cells (not recorded which). CDR3 sequence reads: CASLTGGLLSGANVLTF.